This passage covers 20 T cell receptor beta chains from one sample sequenced in a study of response to subunit inactivated influenza vaccine. From the RT-PCR reads, TCRdb called clonotypes with MiXCR, one entry per CDR3 protein. The table shows over 150,000 distinct CDR3 sequences, with around 8.8% occurring only once. Sequences were derived from non-naive T cells sorted from PBMCs, sampled on the day of vaccination. Receptors were obtained from a man aged 45-65 years who received an inactivated influenza vaccine.

Notes on this clonotype: A single base separates this from a much larger clone, so it may be a read error. The genes are TRBV12-3 or TRBV12-4 and TRBJ2-1; D gene uncertain. The CDR3 spans 13 residues. CDR3 DNA sequence: TGTGCCAGCAATTTAGGCAGTTACAATGAGCAGTTCTTC. It codes for CASNLGSYNEQFF.

The chain is built from TRBV7-9 and TRBJ2-1; D may be TRBD1 (6 bases). Deletions cut 5 bases from V and 9 bases from J, with 14 bases between. Germline assignment: CDR1 SEHNR and CDR2 FQNEAQ (reference sequence). This CDR3 has 13 residues. The CDR3 protein is CASSPFGQIEQFF. Here the CDR3 DNA reads TGTGCCAGCAGCCCGTTCGGACAGATTGAGCAGTTCTTC.

This clonotype occurred many times. The chain combines TRBV5-1 with TRBJ1-6; 7 nucleotides match TRBD1. There are 15 residues in the CDR3. V trimming: 4 bases; J trimming: 9 bases; junction bases outside the gene matches: 10. Germline-derived CDR1 and CDR2 are SGHRS and YFSETQ. The CDR3 reads CASSAGTVSGSPLHF. In DNA, the CDR3 is TGCGCCAGCAGCGCCGGGACAGTGTCTGGTTCACCCCTCCACTTT.

This clonotype has only a few counts. V is TRBV11-2 and J is TRBJ2-7; TRBD1 agrees at 7 bases. The germline gives CDR1 SGHAT, CDR2 FQNNGV. With V trimmed by 2 bases and J by 3 bases, 4 bases remained unmatched. There are 14 residues in the CDR3. For the CDR3, the DNA is TGTGCCAGCAGCTTAAGTCAGGGGGTCTACGAGCAGTACTTC. Its translation: CASSLSQGVYEQYF.

V and J are TRBV7-6 and TRBJ1-1; D call uncertain. With 0 bases removed from V and 1 base from J, the gap between germline ends came to 3 bases. Germline values: CDR1 SGHVS, CDR2 FNYEAQ. The CDR3 is 13 residues long. The CDR3 here is CASSLAENTEAFF. In DNA, the CDR3 is TGTGCCAGCAGCTTAGCAGAGAACACTGAAGCTTTCTTT.

This clonotype was seen only a few times. The chain is built from TRBV4-1 and TRBJ2-7, with 9 bases fitting TRBD1. The germline V gene has CDR1 MGHRA and CDR2 YSYEKL. The CDR3 is made up of 14 amino acids. Losses at the gene ends were 0 bases for V and 9 bases for J; bases not matched to a gene: 6. The CDR3 loop is CASSQEGTGLSQYF. The CDR3 region has the DNA TGCGCCAGCAGCCAAGAAGGGACAGGGTTGTCGCAGTACTTC.

This clonotype was recorded at least ten times. The J gene is TRBJ1-1, the V gene TRBV7-2; no reliable D call. This CDR3 is 11 amino acids long. Germline loops: CDR1 SGHTA, CDR2 FQGNSA. The germline V and J ends were trimmed by 6 bases and 2 bases, with 4 bases remaining between them. CDR3 loop: CASRLNTEAFF. The DNA of the CDR3 is TGTGCCAGCAGGTTAAACACTGAAGCTTTCTTT.

This clonotype was seen repeatedly, ten times or more. The chain has TRBV7-3 and TRBJ2-1; D gene unclear. Trimming shortened V by 1 base and J by 9 bases, and 16 bases separated the two germline ends. This CDR3 has 15 amino acids. CDR1 is SGHTA and CDR2 is FQGTGA in the germline V gene. The DNA for the CDR3 is TGTGCCAGCAGCTTAAGTGGCGATGCAGTTAGTGAGCAGTTCTTC. This sequence encodes CASSLSGDAVSEQFF.

This clonotype occurred many times. V is TRBV19 and J is TRBJ1-2; D not resolved. This CDR3 has 14 residues. Germline CDR1 and CDR2: LNHDA and SQIVND (reference sequence). Trimming removed 7 bases from V and 4 bases from J, with 16 bases in between. The CDR3, as DNA: TGTGCCAGTAAATTATCCGGAGGGTTCTATGGCTACACCTTC. Amino acids: CASKLSGGFYGYTF.

This clonotype has only a few counts. The chain carries TRBV5-1 and TRBJ1-5; TRBD1 might be the D (6 bases). This CDR3 comprises 14 residues. Trimming shortened V by 0 bases and J by 9 bases, and 13 bases separated the two germline ends. CDR1 and CDR2 (germline): SGHRS, YFSETQ. CDR3 in amino acids: CASSLGDTGSPQHF. In DNA form, the CDR3 reads TGCGCCAGCAGCTTGGGGGACACCGGCTCGCCCCAGCATTTT.

The chain recombines TRBV28 with TRBJ2-7; possibly TRBD2 for D (6 bases). This CDR3 has 16 residues. Trimming stripped 2 bases from V and 6 bases from J, with 20 bases between. The germline CDR1 and CDR2 sequences are MDHEN and SYDVKM. The CDR3 region has the DNA TGTGCCAGCAGTTTACGGGTCGGTGGGACTGGGGTCGAGCAGTACTTC. The encoded protein is CASSLRVGGTGVEQYF.

This clonotype turned up a few times. CDR3 protein: CASSSPRGGETQYF. The CDR3 coding sequence is TGTGCCAGCAGTTCCCCGAGGGGGGGAGAGACCCAGTACTTC. The rearrangement links TRBV7-2 to TRBJ2-5; maybe TRBD2 (7 bases). This CDR3 has 14 amino acids. Trimming shortened V by 6 bases and J by 4 bases, and 15 bases separated the two germline ends. The V gene's germline CDR1 is SGHTA and CDR2 FQGNSA. The full variable domain, its missing parts supplied by reference TRBV7-2 and TRBJ2-5, is GAGVSQSPSNKVTEKGKDVELRCDPISGHTALYWYRQSLGQGLEFLIYFQGNSAPDKSGLPSDRFSAERTGGSVSTLTIQRTQQEDSAVYLCASSSPRGGETQYFGPGTRLLVL.

This clonotype was observed a handful of times. The V gene is TRBV10-1, the J gene TRBJ2-2; D perhaps matches TRBD2 (5 bases). From germline, CDR1 is WNHNN and CDR2 SYGVQD (reference sequence). CDR3 length: 14 amino acids. V dropped 4 bases and J dropped 0 bases, with 6 bases sitting between them. As DNA, the CDR3 is TGCGCCAGCAGTGGGGGAGCGAACACCGGGGAGCTGTTTTTT. Translated, it gives CASSGGANTGELFF.

This clonotype showed up just a few times. This chain links TRBV18 with TRBJ2-1, with 7 bases identical to TRBD1. J lost 5 bases, V lost 4 bases, and 2 bases had no gene match. This CDR3 comprises 13 residues. Germline V gives CDR1 KGHSH, CDR2 LQKENI. This CDR3 is CASSRQGNNEQFF. CDR3 bases: TGTGCCAGCTCACGACAGGGAAACAATGAGCAGTTCTTC.

The chain uses TRBV6-1 and TRBJ2-1; no clear D. Looked up from germline, CDR1 is MNHNS and CDR2 is SASEGT. V lost 2 bases to trimming and J lost 0 bases, with 14 bases between them. This CDR3 contains 17 residues. The CDR3 protein is CASSESPGHRSYNEQFF. The CDR3 nucleotides are TGTGCCAGCAGTGAATCTCCAGGCCATCGCTCCTACAATGAGCAGTTCTTC.

The chain couples TRBV24-1 to TRBJ2-3; D is possibly TRBD2 (5 bases). The CDR3 extends over 15 amino acids. V lost 5 bases and J lost 0, with 11 bases in between. In germline, CDR1 is KGHDR, CDR2 SFDVKD. The CDR3 sequence: CATSGTRGSTDTQYF. The CDR3 DNA follows: TGTGCCACCAGTGGTACCCGGGGAAGCACAGATACGCAGTATTTT.

This clonotype was recorded many times. The chain uses TRBV18 and TRBJ2-4; D perhaps matches TRBD2 (6 bases). V lost 5 bases to trimming and J lost 0 bases, with 20 bases between them. Germline V gene lookup returns CDR1 KGHSH and CDR2 LQKENI. The CDR3 extends over 18 amino acids. CDR3 region: CASSREDGFLLAKNIQYF. The CDR3 DNA reads as TGTGCCAGCTCAAGGGAGGACGGATTCCTACTAGCCAAAAACATTCAGTACTTC.

This clonotype was seen a few times. The chain's CDR3 is CASSGTSANTGELFF. The CDR3 DNA reads TGTGCCAGCAGCGGGACTAGCGCCAACACCGGGGAGCTGTTTTTT. The V gene is TRBV5-8, the J gene TRBJ2-2; 10 positions agree with TRBD2. The junction had 2 bases not matched to a gene; V was cut back by 4 bases and J by 2 bases. The CDR3 totals 15 residues. Germline V CDR1 and CDR2: SGHTS, YDEGEE.

This clonotype was seen a few times. CDR3 region: CASTQEGAGRNSPLHF. Here the CDR3 DNA reads TGTGCCAGCACCCAGGAGGGGGCGGGTCGCAATTCACCCCTCCACTTT. This chain uses TRBV2 with TRBJ1-6; 7 bases match TRBD1. Germline V gene lookup returns CDR1 SNHLY and CDR2 FYNNEI. This CDR3 region has 16 residues. Trimming at V came to 7 bases and at J to 7 bases, leaving 13 bases not matched to a gene.

J is TRBJ2-1 and V is TRBV4-2; D possibly matches TRBD1 or TRBD2 (5 bases each). The CDR3 length is 17 residues. Germline CDR1 LGHNA, CDR2 YNFKEQ. The V and J ends lost 2 bases and 0 bases respectively, with 14 bases between them. CDR3 coding DNA: TGTGCCAGCAGCCAAACCGGGGCGTTTGGCTCCTACAATGAGCAGTTCTTC. This encodes CASSQTGAFGSYNEQFF.